The rows below give T cell receptor beta chains drawn from one sample of a study of OX40 agonist ivuxolimab in advanced cancers. TCRdb's table, derived via immunoSEQ multiplex PCR, lists solely in-frame clones and lacks some. This table has roughly 86,000 clones, approximately 90% appearing once. The sample in question was CD4+ or CD8+ T cells sorted from blood, obtained in a trial of the OX40 agonist ivuxolimab. The receptors stem from an adult with an advanced solid tumor such as melanoma, head and neck, liver or kidney cancer. The CDR3 runs from the conserved cysteine through the conserved F or W. A D gene is named only where the DNA matches it firmly. Part of the rows lack a size; the others show once, few, many or a class for expanded clones.

CDR3 protein: CASSVRRGPYNEQFF
CDR3 DNA: TGTGCCAGCAGCGTACGGAGGGGACCCTACAATGAGCAGTTCTTC
J gene: TRBJ2-1
D gene: -
clone size: -
V gene: TRBV9

CDR3 protein: CASSRPPQFSGREETQYF
CDR3 DNA: TGCGCCAGCAGTCGACCCCCCCAATTTAGCGGGAGAGAAGAGACCCAGTACTTC
J gene: TRBJ2-5
D gene: TRBD2
clone size: -
V gene: TRBV23-1

CDR3 protein: CASRIGHGEAFF
CDR3 DNA: TGCGCCAGCAGAATAGGGCACGGAGAAGCTTTCTTT
J gene: TRBJ1-1
D gene: -
clone size: -
V gene: TRBV5-1

CDR3 protein: CASSGEGPTYEQYF
CDR3 DNA: TGTGCCAGCAGTGGGGAGGGACCTACCTACGAGCAGTACTTC
J gene: TRBJ2-7
D gene: TRBD2
clone size: -
V gene: TRBV6-1

CDR3 protein: CASSISGLAASYEQYF
CDR3 DNA: TGTGCCAGTAGTATTTCGGGACTAGCGGCCTCCTACGAGCAGTACTTC
J gene: TRBJ2-7
D gene: TRBD2
clone size: once
V gene: TRBV19

CDR3 protein: CASRAGGYTF
CDR3 DNA: TGTGCCAGCAGGGCCGGTGGCTACACCTTC
J gene: TRBJ1-2
D gene: -
clone size: -
V gene: TRBV28

CDR3 protein: CASSIEGQETQYF
CDR3 DNA: TGTGCCAGTAGTATCGAGGGACAAGAGACCCAGTACTTC
J gene: TRBJ2-5
D gene: -
clone size: -
V gene: TRBV19

CDR3 protein: CASSRSQNTEAFF
CDR3 DNA: TGCGCCAGCAGCAGGAGTCAGAACACTGAAGCTTTCTTT
J gene: TRBJ1-1
D gene: -
clone size: -
V gene: TRBV4-1

CDR3 protein: CASSYQERGNTIYF
CDR3 DNA: TGTGCCAGCAGTTACCAGGAACGAGGAAACACCATATATTTT
J gene: TRBJ1-3
D gene: -
clone size: -
V gene: TRBV6-5

CDR3 protein: CASSVAGGRNEQFF
CDR3 DNA: TGTGCCAGCAGCGTGGCGGGAGGGCGCAATGAGCAGTTCTTC
J gene: TRBJ2-1
D gene: TRBD2
clone size: -
V gene: TRBV9

CDR3 protein: CASSSRQGERNEQFF
CDR3 DNA: TGCGCCAGCAGTTCTCGACAGGGGGAGCGCAATGAGCAGTTCTTC
J gene: TRBJ2-1
D gene: TRBD1
clone size: -
V gene: TRBV10-1

CDR3 protein: CASSLTTATYEQYF
CDR3 DNA: TGTGCCAGCAGTTTGACGACGGCCACCTACGAGCAGTACTTC
J gene: TRBJ2-7
D gene: -
clone size: -
V gene: TRBV6-6

CDR3 protein: CASSWTGTSGTDTQYF
CDR3 DNA: TGTGCCAGCAGCTGGACCGGGACTAGCGGGACAGATACGCAGTATTTT
J gene: TRBJ2-3
D gene: TRBD2
clone size: -
V gene: TRBV7-2

CDR3 protein: CASSTPMTEHNEKLFF
CDR3 DNA: TGTGCCAGTAGTACTCCGATGACGGAACATAATGAAAAACTGTTTTTT
J gene: TRBJ1-4
D gene: -
clone size: -
V gene: TRBV19

CDR3 protein: CASSQRGTGEETQYF
CDR3 DNA: TGTGCCAGCAGCCAGAGGGGGACAGGGGAAGAGACCCAGTACTTC
J gene: TRBJ2-5
D gene: TRBD1
clone size: few
V gene: TRBV16

CDR3 protein: CASNQGGGQPQHF
CDR3 DNA: TGTGCCAGCAACCAGGGTGGAGGACAGCCCCAGCATTTT
J gene: TRBJ1-5
D gene: -
clone size: few
V gene: TRBV28

CDR3 protein: CASRSIGGTDTQYF
CDR3 DNA: TGTGCCAGCAGGTCCATCGGGGGCACAGATACGCAGTATTTT
J gene: TRBJ2-3
D gene: -
clone size: -
V gene: TRBV6-6

CDR3 protein: CASSPVGYNEQFF
CDR3 DNA: TGTGCCAGTAGTCCCGTAGGGTACAATGAGCAGTTCTTC
J gene: TRBJ2-1
D gene: -
clone size: -
V gene: TRBV19

CDR3 protein: CAISSHREGTDTQYF
CDR3 DNA: TGTGCCATCAGTTCACACAGGGAAGGTACAGATACGCAGTATTTT
J gene: TRBJ2-3
D gene: -
clone size: -
V gene: TRBV10-3